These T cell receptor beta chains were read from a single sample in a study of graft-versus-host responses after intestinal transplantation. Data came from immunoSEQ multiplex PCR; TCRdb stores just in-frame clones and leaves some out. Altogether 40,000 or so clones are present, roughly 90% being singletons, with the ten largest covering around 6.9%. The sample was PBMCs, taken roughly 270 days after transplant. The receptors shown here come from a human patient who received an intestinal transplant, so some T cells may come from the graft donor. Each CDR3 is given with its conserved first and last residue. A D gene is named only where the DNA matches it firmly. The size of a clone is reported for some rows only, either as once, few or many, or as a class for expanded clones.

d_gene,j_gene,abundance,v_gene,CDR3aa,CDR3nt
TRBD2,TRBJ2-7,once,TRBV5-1,CASRMAGGYEQYF,TGCGCCAGCAGGATGGCGGGGGGGTACGAGCAGTACTTC
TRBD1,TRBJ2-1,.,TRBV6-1,CASSPGTGRSGEQFF,TGTGCCAGCAGTCCCGGGACAGGGCGGTCGGGTGAGCAGTTCTTC
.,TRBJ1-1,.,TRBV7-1,CASSLAANTEAFF,TGTGCCAGCAGCTTAGCCGCAAACACTGAAGCTTTCTTT
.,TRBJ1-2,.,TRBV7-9,CASSLSESFHGYTF,TGTGCCAGCAGCTTATCGGAGTCGTTCCATGGCTACACCTTC
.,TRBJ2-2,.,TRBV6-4,CASSPTGLGELFF,TGTGCCAGCAGTCCGACCGGACTTGGGGAGCTGTTTTTT
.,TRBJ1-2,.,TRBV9,CASKTSRDNGYTF,TGTGCCAGCAAGACGTCCAGGGACAATGGCTACACCTTC
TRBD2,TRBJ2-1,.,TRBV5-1,CASSLVGGDSYNEQFF,TGCGCCAGCAGCTTGGTCGGGGGGGACTCCTACAATGAGCAGTTCTTC
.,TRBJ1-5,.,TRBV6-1,CASSEIGSNQPQHF,TGTGCCAGCAGTGAAATAGGTAGCAATCAGCCCCAGCATTTT
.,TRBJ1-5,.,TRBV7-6,CASSLYVGSGYSNQPQHF,TGTGCCAGCAGCTTATATGTCGGCAGCGGTTATAGCAATCAGCCCCAGCATTTT
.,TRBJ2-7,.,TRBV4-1,CASSQDLFMRGATYEQYF,TGCGCCAGCAGCCAAGATCTGTTCATGAGGGGGGCGACCTACGAGCAGTACTTC
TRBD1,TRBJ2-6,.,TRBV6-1,CASSPRGSGANVLTF,TGTGCCAGCAGTCCCAGGGGGTCTGGGGCCAACGTCCTGACTTTC
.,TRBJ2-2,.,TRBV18,CASSPVPIGELFF,TGTGCCAGCTCACCAGTCCCAATCGGGGAGCTGTTTTTT
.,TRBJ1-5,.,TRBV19,CASSNGRSYSNQPQHF,TGTGCCAGTAGTAATGGCAGATCCTATAGCAATCAGCCCCAGCATTTT
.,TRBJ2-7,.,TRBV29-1,CSVAPDISEQYF,TGCAGCGTTGCCCCTGACATCTCCGAGCAGTACTTC
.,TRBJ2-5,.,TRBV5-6,CASSLVGQGFQETQYF,TGTGCCAGCAGCTTGGTGGGGCAAGGTTTCCAAGAGACCCAGTACTTC
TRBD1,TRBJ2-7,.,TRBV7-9,CASSSDRVSYEQYF,TGTGCCAGCAGCTCGGACAGGGTTTCATACGAGCAGTACTTC
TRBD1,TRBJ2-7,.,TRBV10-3,CAIRKVGQGGRGEQYF,TGTGCCATCAGAAAGGTTGGACAGGGGGGGAGAGGGGAGCAGTACTTC
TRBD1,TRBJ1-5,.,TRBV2,CASREQGLGNQPQHF,TGTGCCAGCAGGGAACAGGGGCTTGGGAATCAGCCCCAGCATTTT
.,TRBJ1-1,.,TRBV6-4,CASTINTEAFF,TGTGCCAGCACTATAAACACTGAAGCTTTCTTT
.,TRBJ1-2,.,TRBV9,CASSEAGRRYGYTF,TGTGCCAGCAGCGAAGCGGGGAGAAGATATGGCTACACCTTC
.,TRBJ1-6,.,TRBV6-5,CASSYYDGIVDSPLHF,TGTGCCAGCAGTTACTACGACGGGATTGTAGATTCACCCCTCCACTTT
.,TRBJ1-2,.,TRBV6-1,CASSEASGRAGGYTF,TGTGCCAGCAGTGAAGCGTCAGGCAGGGCGGGCGGCTACACCTTC